The 18 T cell receptor beta chains given below trace back to one sample, sequenced in a study of cytomegalovirus exposure and HLA in healthy donors. Use of 60 Vbeta and 13 Jbeta primers characterized the PCR. The method was immunoSEQ multiplex PCR; TCRdb's version includes in-frame clones alone and lacks a portion of them. The profile shows 130,000 to 150,000 clones, around 85% of them singletons. The sequencing input was PBMCs. These receptors all stem from a man between 35 and 55 years old in good health and CMV-seropositive.

The genes are TRBV4-1 and TRBJ2-3; TRBD1 matches at 8 bases. With V trimmed by 2 bases and J by 2 bases, 6 bases remained unmatched. CDR1 is MGHRA and CDR2 is YSYEKL in the germline V gene. The CDR3 contains 16 residues. Here the CDR3 DNA reads TGCGCCAGCAGCCAACAGGGGGCTTCCGCCACAGATACGCAGTATTTT. Translating it yields CASSQQGASATDTQYF.

The rearrangement uses TRBV9 and TRBJ2-6; 8 bases align to TRBD1. The germline V gene has CDR1 SGDLS and CDR2 YYNGEE. J lost 0 bases, V lost 0 bases, and 2 bases had no gene match. CDR3 length equals 17 residues. The CDR3 DNA reads as TGTGCCAGCAGCGTAGGGGGACAGGTCTCTGGGGCCAACGTCCTGACTTTC. Its protein is CASSVGGQVSGANVLTF. The full variable domain, its missing parts supplied by reference TRBV9 and TRBJ2-6, is DSGVTQTPKHLITATGQRVTLRCSPRSGDLSVYWYQQSLDQGLQFLIQYYNGEERAKGNILERFSAQQFPDLHSELNLSSLELGDSALYFCASSVGGQVSGANVLTFGAGSRLTVL.

CDR3 sequence reads: CASSPPAADTQYF. The CDR3 region has the DNA TGTGCCAGCAGCCCCCCAGCGGCAGATACGCAGTATTTT. The genes are TRBV7-9 and TRBJ2-3, with D perhaps matching TRBD2 (5 bases). The CDR3 spans 13 residues. CDR1 is SEHNR and CDR2 is FQNEAQ in the germline V gene (reference sequence). V was pared by 5 bases and J by 4 bases, with 10 bases between. The full variable domain, with the rest looked up from reference TRBV7-9 and TRBJ2-3, is DTGVSQNPRHKITKRGQNVTFRCDPISEHNRLYWYRQTLGQGPEFLTYFQNEAQLEKSRLLSDRFSAERPKGSFSTLEIQRTEQGDSAMYLCASSPPAADTQYFGPGTRLTVL.

This sequence joins TRBV4-1 and TRBJ1-5; D is perhaps TRBD1 (5 bases). Germline-derived CDR1 and CDR2 are MGHRA and YSYEKL. CDR3 size: 15 residues. Trimming removed 1 base at V and 1 base at J, with 8 bases between. The CDR3 DNA sequence: TGCGCCAGCAGCCAAGTTCAGGGAAGCAATCAGCCCCAGCATTTT. Its protein is CASSQVQGSNQPQHF.

A word on this clone: Other DNA sequences of this sample code for an identical CDR3. J is TRBJ1-4 and V is TRBV11-2; D gene unclear. Germline loops: CDR1 SGHAT, CDR2 FQNNGV. V was clipped by 1 base and J by 0 bases, with 3 bases between them. The CDR3 has 14 residues. The CDR3 DNA reads TGTGCCAGCAGCTTAGCGGCAACTAATGAAAAACTGTTTTTT. Translating it yields CASSLAATNEKLFF.

The CDR3 DNA sequence: TGCGCCAGCAGTGAGTCTCGGGGGAATGAGCAGTTCTTC. This encodes CASSESRGNEQFF. The chain is built from TRBV10-1 and TRBJ2-1; TRBD2 is a possible D gene (6 bases). V was clipped by 0 bases and J by 7 bases, with 7 bases between them. CDR3 length: 13 amino acids. In germline, CDR1 is WNHNN, CDR2 SYGVQD (reference sequence).

The rearrangement links TRBV2 to TRBJ2-2, with TRBD1 identical over 7 bases. Germline values: CDR1 SNHLY, CDR2 FYNNEI. This CDR3 comprises 15 residues. J lost 4 bases, V lost 3 bases, and 5 bases had no gene match. The CDR3, as DNA: TGTGCCAGCAGTGAGCGACAGGGAGCCACCGGGGAGCTGTTTTTT. Amino acids: CASSERQGATGELFF.

The chain carries TRBV18 and TRBJ2-5, with D hard to call. The V and J ends lost 2 bases and 1 base respectively, with 5 bases between them. The CDR3 sequence is 13 residues long. The V gene's germline CDR1 is KGHSH and CDR2 LQKENI. The DNA of the CDR3 is TGTGCCAGCTCACCATCATCCCAAGAGACCCAGTACTTC. It codes for CASSPSSQETQYF.

V is TRBV29-1 and J is TRBJ1-5, with TRBD1 matching 9 bases. CDR3 size: 13 residues. Germline assignment: CDR1 SQVTM and CDR2 ANQGSEA. V lost 4 bases, J lost 5 bases, and 3 bases stayed unmatched. The chain's CDR3 is CSVGQGEYQPQHF. CDR3 in DNA: TGCAGCGTTGGACAGGGGGAGTATCAGCCCCAGCATTTT.

Only a few counts were recorded for this clone. V and J are TRBV5-1 and TRBJ1-1; weak D call: TRBD1 (5 bases). Germline-derived CDR1 and CDR2 are SGHRS and YFSETQ. CDR3 length: 12 amino acids. The V end lost 9 bases, the J end lost 4 bases, and 13 bases lay between the germline ends. The CDR3 protein is CANWGGFTEAFF. The DNA for the CDR3 is TGCGCCAACTGGGGGGGTTTCACTGAAGCTTTCTTT.

The chain links TRBV9 to TRBJ2-1; D is uncertain. V lost 3 bases to trimming and J lost 8 bases, with 15 bases between them. This CDR3 has 14 residues. Germline values: CDR1 SGDLS, CDR2 YYNGEE. CDR3 sequence (DNA): TGTGCCAGCAGCGGGAGCCTCGGCCCATATGAGCAGTTCTTC. Translated: CASSGSLGPYEQFF. Together with reference TRBV9 and TRBJ2-1, the CDR3 gives the full variable domain: DSGVTQTPKHLITATGQRVTLRCSPRSGDLSVYWYQQSLDQGLQFLIQYYNGEERAKGNILERFSAQQFPDLHSELNLSSLELGDSALYFCASSGSLGPYEQFFGPGTRLTVL.

V and J are TRBV25-1 and TRBJ2-4; D ambiguous. Trimming left V 3 bases short and J 11 bases short, with 8 bases between. From germline, CDR1 is MGHDK and CDR2 SYGVNS. The CDR3 sequence is 11 residues long. DNA of the CDR3: TGTGCCAGCAGTGACCTAACGGTTCAGTACTTC. Translating gives CASSDLTVQYF.

The chain is built from TRBV5-1 and TRBJ1-2, with 12 bases aligning to TRBD1. Trimming at V came to 5 bases and at J to 8 bases, leaving 7 bases not matched to a gene. The germline gives CDR1 SGHRS, CDR2 YFSETQ. The CDR3 is 14 amino acids. CDR3 residues: CASRWDRGRRGYTF. DNA of the CDR3: TGCGCCAGCAGATGGGACAGGGGGCGAAGAGGCTACACCTTC.

The V and J genes are TRBV25-1 and TRBJ1-4; TRBD1 matches 9 bases. V dropped 1 base and J dropped 10; count of bases not matched to a gene: 7. The CDR3 runs to 15 residues. The germline gives CDR1 MGHDK, CDR2 SYGVNS. CDR3 loop: CASSESRTGALKLFF. The CDR3 DNA is TGTGCCAGCAGTGAATCAAGGACAGGGGCGTTAAAACTGTTTTTT. Complete variable domain (other parts from reference TRBV25-1 and TRBJ1-4): EADIYQTPRYLVIGTGKKITLECSQTMGHDKMYWYQQDPGMELHLIHYSYGVNSTEKGDLSSESTVSRIRTEHFPLTLESARPSHTSQYLCASSESRTGALKLFFGSGTQLSVL.

V usage is TRBV18 and J usage is TRBJ1-1; D may be TRBD1 (5 bases). Trimming took 6 bases from V and 6 from J, leaving 11 bases between them. This CDR3 is built from 12 residues. The germline V gene encodes CDR1 KGHSH and CDR2 LQKENI. CDR3 sequence (DNA): TGTGCCAGCTCGCGCGACAGATCTGAAGCTTTCTTT. This gives the protein CASSRDRSEAFF.

Only a few counts were recorded for this clone. V usage is TRBV5-1 and J usage is TRBJ2-2; 9 bases map to TRBD2. Germline lookup yields CDR1 SGHRS and CDR2 YFSETQ. Unmatched junction bases numbered 12, after V lost 0 bases and J lost 6 bases. This CDR3 spans 18 amino acids. The DNA for the CDR3 is TGCGCCAGCAGCTTGGATAGCGGGAGCGGCCGTGGTGCCGGGGAGCTGTTTTTT. Translated, it gives CASSLDSGSGRGAGELFF. Full variable domain (outside the CDR3, taken from reference TRBV5-1 and TRBJ2-2): KAGVTQTPRYLIKTRGQQVTLSCSPISGHRSVSWYQQTPGQGLQFLFEYFSETQRNKGNFPGRFSGRQFSNSRSEMNVSTLELGDSALYLCASSLDSGSGRGAGELFFGEGSRLTVL.

The chain employs TRBV30 and TRBJ1-5; D gene unclear. This CDR3 has 13 amino acids. Germline V gives CDR1 GTSNPN, CDR2 SVGIG (reference sequence). The V and J ends lost 2 bases and 5 bases respectively, with 10 bases between them. The CDR3 DNA follows: TGTGCCTGGAGTTTCACGGTGGATCAGCCCCAGCATTTT. Translated, it gives CAWSFTVDQPQHF.

The rearrangement joins TRBV6-5 to TRBJ1-3; D not resolved. V lost 4 bases and J 4 bases, leaving 11 bases between the germline ends. Per the germline V gene, CDR1 is MNHEY and CDR2 is SVGAGI. The CDR3 is 14 residues long. The CDR3 region has the DNA TGTGCCAGCAGTTCTTCCCGGAGGGGAAACACCATATATTTT. Encoded protein: CASSSSRRGNTIYF.